This TCR beta chain derives from a study of cytomegalovirus exposure and HLA in healthy donors. Points from the study as a whole: V- and J-gene trimming of TCR beta was linked (in a later analysis) to a missense DCLRE1C variant. As was reported, the HLA-A and HLA-B alleles of most subjects were accurately predicted from TCR beta sequences.

The PCR had 60 Vbeta and 13 Jbeta primers. Authors' analysis steps: It was a later analysis that counted 83 million or so unique TCR beta chains, of which 9 million to 13 million were shared. Method: immunoSEQ multiplex PCR; TCRdb's copy keeps in-frame clones and lacks some. That table furnishes V, J and clone size, whereas the DNA furnished D and trimming. The sample includes some 95,000 clones, around 84% of them seen just once. The table lists this clone with a count of one. Antigen specificity is unknown. CDR3 length equals 14 residues. V shed 11 bases and J 3 bases; nucleotides not matched to a gene: 9.

The sequencing input was PBMCs. The J gene is TRBJ2-5, the V gene TRBV6-7; 10 nucleotides match TRBD1. TRBV6-7 is given ORF status, its function remaining uncertain. The TCR was taken from a woman aged 40 to 55 in good health and CMV-seropositive. The CDR3 spells CADNGTGEKETQYF. Written as DNA, the CDR3 is TGTGCCGACAACGGGACAGGGGAAAAAGAGACCCAGTACTTC.